Listed here are 29 T cell receptor beta chains from one sample, sequenced in a study of beta chain features in type 1 diabetes. TCRB transcripts that were expressed got sequenced, as all of the isolated RNA had been reverse transcribed. The method was immunoSEQ multiplex PCR; TCRdb's version includes in-frame clones alone and lacks a portion of them. The sample has around 280,000 clones, about 15% seen once. These receptors have no identified antigens. Study results and limitations: Researchers report that Type 1 diabetes patients had moderately but significantly shorter TCRB CDR3s across all four CD4+ subsets.

The source material was naive CD4+ T cells from blood. The receptors originated from a man between 18 and 35 years old with type 1 diabetes.

This clone was detected only a few times. Other DNA sequences within the sample encode an identical CDR3. The chain combines TRBV5-1 with TRBJ2-1; D not certain. The germline V and J ends were trimmed by 1 base and 4 bases, with 3 bases remaining between them. Germline V CDR1 and CDR2: SGHRS, YFSETQ. This CDR3 has 12 amino acids. The CDR3 protein is CASSLSYNEQFF. DNA of the CDR3: TGCGCCAGCAGCTTGTCTTACAATGAGCAGTTCTTC.

This clone was picked up a small number of times. This sequence joins TRBV29-1 and TRBJ1-4; 8 nucleotides agree with TRBD1. This CDR3 contains 16 residues. Germline values: CDR1 SQVTM, CDR2 ANQGSEA. Trimming at V came to 4 bases and at J to 7 bases, leaving 14 bases not matched to a gene. The chain's CDR3 is CSVVLHLQGGGEKLFF. CDR3 DNA: TGCAGCGTTGTCCTCCACCTACAGGGGGGGGGTGAAAAACTGTTTTTT.

This clone has just a few counts. The V and J genes are TRBV30 and TRBJ1-5; D not certain. The germline V gene encodes CDR1 GTSNPN and CDR2 SVGIG (reference sequence). The CDR3 has 14 amino acids. Trimming cost V 4 bases and J 0 bases, with 10 bases left between them. CDR3 sequence: CAWNQAYSNQPQHF. CDR3 sequence (DNA): TGTGCCTGGAACCAGGCCTATAGCAATCAGCCCCAGCATTTT.

This rearrangement joins TRBV30 to TRBJ1-1, with TRBD1 matching 11 bases. The CDR3 loop spans 19 amino acids. The V segment lost 2 bases and the J segment 1 base; nucleotides outside the gene matches: 15. Germline V gene sequence: CDR1 GTSNPN, CDR2 SVGIG (reference sequence). This CDR3 is CAWSPRTRTGGRANTEAFF. The CDR3 DNA is TGTGCCTGGAGTCCCAGGACCCGGACAGGGGGCCGGGCGAACACTGAAGCTTTCTTT.

This clone has only a few counts. The chain links TRBV7-9 to TRBJ2-5, with D hard to call. This CDR3 contains 16 residues. V shed 1 base and J shed 5 bases, with 17 bases lying between them. CDR1 and CDR2 from the germline V gene are SEHNR and FQNEAQ (reference sequence). In nucleotides, the CDR3 is TGTGCCAGCAGCTTAGGGCTTCGCCAATACGGGGAGACCCAGTACTTC. As protein: CASSLGLRQYGETQYF. Based on the CDR3 plus reference TRBV7-9 and TRBJ2-5, the full variable domain is DTGVSQNPRHKITKRGQNVTFRCDPISEHNRLYWYRQTLGQGPEFLTYFQNEAQLEKSRLLSDRFSAERPKGSFSTLEIQRTEQGDSAMYLCASSLGLRQYGETQYFGPGTRLLVL.

The rearrangement links TRBV14 to TRBJ1-5; 9 nucleotides line up with TRBD1. Germline CDR1 and CDR2: SGHDN and FVKESK. The CDR3 consists of 17 residues. V lost 3 bases to trimming and J lost 0 bases; unmatched junction nucleotides: 6. The CDR3 sequence is CASSHHRDRASNQPQHF. CDR3 nucleotide sequence: TGTGCCAGCAGCCATCACCGGGACAGGGCTAGCAATCAGCCCCAGCATTTT.

This clone has more than one count but fewer than ten. The J gene is TRBJ1-6, the V gene TRBV9; no firm D call. CDR3 length equals 16 residues. Germline V lookup: CDR1 SGDLS, CDR2 YYNGEE. Trimming removed 0 bases from V and 2 bases from J, with 9 bases in between. The CDR3 reads CASSVGGGPYNSPLHF. The DNA for the CDR3 is TGTGCCAGCAGCGTAGGTGGAGGCCCCTATAATTCACCCCTCCACTTT. Based on the CDR3 plus reference TRBV9 and TRBJ1-6, the full variable domain is DSGVTQTPKHLITATGQRVTLRCSPRSGDLSVYWYQQSLDQGLQFLIQYYNGEERAKGNILERFSAQQFPDLHSELNLSSLELGDSALYFCASSVGGGPYNSPLHFGNGTRLTVT.

The genes are TRBV6-5 and TRBJ2-7; D gene uncertain. Trimming removed 0 bases from V and 6 bases from J, with 18 bases in between. Germline V gives CDR1 MNHEY, CDR2 SVGAGI. The CDR3 has 16 residues. Here the CDR3 DNA reads TGTGCCAGCAGTTACTCGAAGTCGCGGTTTCGTCCCGAGCAGTACTTC. Protein: CASSYSKSRFRPEQYF.

There are a few counts of this clone. The chain links TRBV15 to TRBJ1-4; 7 positions match TRBD1. The CDR3 has 16 amino acids. V trimming: 4 bases; J trimming: 7 bases; junction bases outside the gene matches: 12. Germline V gives CDR1 LNHNV, CDR2 YYDKDF (reference sequence). The CDR3, as DNA: TGTGCCACCAGCAAAAGGTTAACAGGGGTGGGTGAAAAACTGTTTTTT. The encoded protein is CATSKRLTGVGEKLFF.

CDR3 amino acids: CASSLGRGRNTGELFF. The CDR3 DNA follows: TGTGCCAGCAGCTTAGGCCGCGGGCGGAACACCGGGGAGCTGTTTTTT. The J gene is TRBJ2-2, the V gene TRBV7-6, with D possibly TRBD2 on 5 matching bases. Germline V lookup: CDR1 SGHVS, CDR2 FNYEAQ. The CDR3 consists of 16 residues. The germline V and J ends were trimmed by 1 base and 1 base, with 10 bases remaining between them.

This clone was counted a few times. This sequence joins TRBV7-9 and TRBJ2-1, with D possibly matching TRBD1 (6 bases). The CDR3 runs 14 residues. The V and J ends lost 8 bases and 8 bases respectively, with 19 bases between them. The germline CDR1 and CDR2 sequences are SEHNR and FQNEAQ (reference sequence). CDR3 in DNA: TGTGCCAGCGACCTCGGGACAACGGTTCATGAGCAGTTCTTC. Translated: CASDLGTTVHEQFF.

J is TRBJ2-3 and V is TRBV7-9, with 7 nucleotides matching TRBD2. The CDR3 covers 17 residues. With V trimmed by 1 base and J by 3 bases, 10 bases remained unmatched. CDR1 and CDR2 from the germline V gene are SEHNR and FQNEAQ (reference sequence). Written as DNA, the CDR3 is TGTGCCAGCAGCTTAGGGAGGTTGCGGGAGATGACAGATACGCAGTATTTT. This gives the protein CASSLGRLREMTDTQYF.

This rearrangement joins TRBV30 to TRBJ2-1; 16 bases are shared with TRBD2. The CDR3 has 19 amino acids. Germline assignment: CDR1 GTSNPN and CDR2 SVGIG (reference sequence). Unmatched junction bases numbered 6, after V lost 1 base and J lost 0 bases. CDR3 sequence (DNA): TGTGCCTGGAGTGGTGGGACTAGCGGGGGGGCCCTCTCCTACAATGAGCAGTTCTTC. It yields the protein CAWSGGTSGGALSYNEQFF.

This clone has just a few counts. The chain combines TRBV28 with TRBJ2-5, with 7 positions matching TRBD1. This CDR3 is built from 15 residues. CDR1 and CDR2 from the germline V gene are MDHEN and SYDVKM. V gave up 5 bases and J gave up 4 bases; unmatched junction bases: 10. Written as DNA, the CDR3 is TGTGCCAGCAGTAACAGACAGGGCCGGAGAGAGACCCAGTACTTC. Its protein is CASSNRQGRRETQYF.

The genes are TRBV19 and TRBJ2-2; possibly TRBD1 for D (5 bases). V gave up 7 bases and J gave up 1 base, with 7 bases separating them. CDR3 length: 13 residues. Germline V gives CDR1 LNHDA, CDR2 SQIVND (reference sequence). In nucleotides, the CDR3 is TGTGCCAGTAAAGGGGTGAACACCGGGGAGCTGTTTTTT. It codes for CASKGVNTGELFF.

The chain uses TRBV5-1 and TRBJ1-4; TRBD1 aligns across 8 bases. Trimming took 3 bases from V and 7 from J; bases not matched to a gene: 2. The germline gives CDR1 SGHRS, CDR2 YFSETQ. CDR3 length equals 13 residues. The CDR3 here is CASSWTGSEKLFF. Here the CDR3 DNA reads TGCGCCAGCAGCTGGACAGGGAGTGAAAAACTGTTTTTT.

The chain is built from TRBV28 and TRBJ1-2; TRBD1 aligns across 9 bases. Germline values: CDR1 MDHEN, CDR2 SYDVKM. CDR3 length: 17 amino acids. With V trimmed by 2 bases and J by 2 bases, 9 bases remained unmatched. CDR3 sequence: CASSLRGQGRGNYGYTF. The CDR3 DNA follows: TGTGCCAGCAGTTTAAGGGGACAGGGCAGAGGGAACTATGGCTACACCTTC.

In its sample, this clone was seen a few times. The chain combines TRBV6-1 with TRBJ1-2, with D perhaps TRBD1 (5 bases). Germline V gene sequence: CDR1 MNHNS, CDR2 SASEGT. V lost 6 bases to trimming and J lost 6 bases, with 20 bases between them. The CDR3 runs to 15 residues. CDR3 region: CASRPTGGVGNGYTF. The CDR3, as DNA: TGTGCCAGCAGGCCCACGGGGGGAGTTGGCAATGGCTACACCTTC.

V usage is TRBV5-1 and J usage is TRBJ2-2; 7 bases agree with TRBD1. Germline V gene data show CDR1 as SGHRS and CDR2 as YFSETQ. The junction had 0 bases not matched to a gene; V was cut back by 3 bases and J by 1 base. There are 14 residues in the CDR3. CDR3 in DNA: TGCGCCAGCAGCTGGGACAGGAACACCGGGGAGCTGTTTTTT. Protein: CASSWDRNTGELFF. The full variable domain, in which reference TRBV5-1 and TRBJ2-2 provide the parts outside the CDR3, is KAGVTQTPRYLIKTRGQQVTLSCSPISGHRSVSWYQQTPGQGLQFLFEYFSETQRNKGNFPGRFSGRQFSNSRSEMNVSTLELGDSALYLCASSWDRNTGELFFGEGSRLTVL.

This sequence joins TRBV6-1 and TRBJ2-3; TRBD2 matches 7 bases. The CDR3 length is 15 residues. V lost 1 base to trimming and J lost 1 base; unmatched junction nucleotides: 2. CDR1 is MNHNS and CDR2 is SASEGT in the germline V gene. The CDR3 protein is CASSEGGSGTDTQYF. The DNA for the CDR3 is TGTGCCAGCAGTGAAGGCGGGAGTGGCACAGATACGCAGTATTTT.

The chain combines TRBV7-2 with TRBJ2-4; 11 bases are a match to TRBD2. Germline values: CDR1 SGHTA, CDR2 FQGNSA. After removal of 4 bases from V and 0 bases from J, the junction contained 11 bases not matched to a gene. The CDR3 consists of 19 residues. Here the CDR3 reads CASSSRLAGKLLAKNIQYF. The CDR3 nucleotides read TGTGCCAGCAGCTCAAGACTAGCGGGAAAGCTTCTAGCCAAAAACATTCAGTACTTC. The full variable domain, its missing parts supplied by reference TRBV7-2 and TRBJ2-4, is GAGVSQSPSNKVTEKGKDVELRCDPISGHTALYWYRQSLGQGLEFLIYFQGNSAPDKSGLPSDRFSAERTGGSVSTLTIQRTQQEDSAVYLCASSSRLAGKLLAKNIQYFGAGTRLSVL.

This clone was observed a few times. J is TRBJ1-6 and V is TRBV19, with TRBD1 matching 11 bases. Germline V lookup: CDR1 LNHDA, CDR2 SQIVND (reference sequence). This CDR3 is built from 15 residues. With 6 bases clipped from V and 8 bases from J, the junction kept 6 bases outside the gene matches. CDR3 loop: CASSGQGAGDSPLHF. As DNA, the CDR3 is TGTGCCAGTAGCGGACAGGGGGCTGGTGATTCACCCCTCCACTTT.

V is TRBV5-6 and J is TRBJ2-6; no firm D call. CDR1 and CDR2 from the germline V gene are SGHDT and YYEEEE. The CDR3 is 18 amino acids. Trimming took 0 bases from V and 4 from J, leaving 17 bases between them. CDR3 nucleotides: TGTGCCAGCAGCTTGGTCGGGTCCCTCGAGTCCGGGGCCAACGTCCTGACTTTC. Amino acid sequence: CASSLVGSLESGANVLTF.

V usage is TRBV18 and J usage is TRBJ2-3, with TRBD2 as a possible D gene (5 bases). Per the germline V gene, CDR1 is KGHSH and CDR2 is LQKENI. This CDR3 is 13 amino acids long. V lost 1 base and J 4 bases, leaving 6 bases between the germline ends. This chain's CDR3 is CASSPRTPDTQYF. DNA of the CDR3: TGTGCCAGCTCACCACGGACTCCAGATACGCAGTATTTT.

This rearrangement joins TRBV7-9 to TRBJ2-7, with 7 bases aligning to TRBD1. The V segment lost 5 bases and the J segment 6 bases; nucleotides outside the gene matches: 10. This CDR3 region has 14 residues. Germline CDR1 is SEHNR and CDR2 is FQNEAQ (reference sequence). The DNA of the CDR3 is TGTGCCAGCAGCGCGATTTCGACAGGGATCGAGCAGTACTTC. Protein: CASSAISTGIEQYF. Combining the CDR3 with reference TRBV7-9 and TRBJ2-7 gives the whole variable domain DTGVSQNPRHKITKRGQNVTFRCDPISEHNRLYWYRQTLGQGPEFLTYFQNEAQLEKSRLLSDRFSAERPKGSFSTLEIQRTEQGDSAMYLCASSAISTGIEQYFGPGTRLTVT.

The chain couples TRBV30 to TRBJ1-5, with 7 bases matching TRBD1. This CDR3 has 13 residues. Per germline, CDR1 GTSNPN and CDR2 SVGIG (reference sequence). Germline trimming cut 2 bases from V and 5 bases from J; bases unmatched to any gene: 3. CDR3 nucleotides: TGTGCCTGGAGTAGAGGGGGCGATCAGCCCCAGCATTTT. Translated, it gives CAWSRGGDQPQHF.

The chain uses TRBV7-9 and TRBJ2-7; perhaps TRBD1 as D (6 bases). Germline V CDR1 and CDR2: SEHNR, FQNEAQ (reference sequence). This CDR3 is 14 amino acids long. V was clipped by 3 bases and J by 3 bases, with 12 bases between them. CDR3 region: CASSFLAQGYEQYF. The DNA of the CDR3 is TGTGCCAGCAGCTTCTTAGCACAGGGCTACGAGCAGTACTTC. Supplemented by reference TRBV7-9 and TRBJ2-7, the full variable domain reads DTGVSQNPRHKITKRGQNVTFRCDPISEHNRLYWYRQTLGQGPEFLTYFQNEAQLEKSRLLSDRFSAERPKGSFSTLEIQRTEQGDSAMYLCASSFLAQGYEQYFGPGTRLTVT.

The V gene is TRBV5-4, the J gene TRBJ2-7, with 12 nucleotides matching TRBD2. Germline V gene data show CDR1 as SGHNT and CDR2 as YYREEE (reference sequence). The CDR3 spans 15 residues. Trimming took 4 bases from V and 2 from J; bases not matched to a gene: 4. The CDR3 region is CASSPGLAGTYEQYF. The CDR3, as DNA: TGTGCCAGCAGCCCAGGACTAGCGGGAACCTACGAGCAGTACTTC.

The chain has TRBV19 and TRBJ2-3; weak D call: TRBD1 (5 bases). Per germline, CDR1 LNHDA and CDR2 SQIVND (reference sequence). The CDR3 is 12 residues long. Between the trimmed V and J ends, which lost 5 bases and 8 bases, there was a span of 11 bases. The CDR3 nucleotides read TGTGCCAGTAGTCGGTTGCAGGGTACGCAGTATTTT. Its protein product is CASSRLQGTQYF.